The 24 T cell receptor beta chains reported below all come from one sample, sequenced in a study of graft-versus-host responses after intestinal transplantation. Only in-frame clones appear in the TCRdb table, and some are missing; sequencing was by immunoSEQ multiplex PCR. The table lists around 14,000 clones, approximately 33% of them singletons, with around 2% in the top ten. There were about 200,000 CFSE-labeled responder cells plated together with about 200,000 irradiated, violet-dye-labeled stimulator cells. Sequencing was performed on alloreactive CD8+ T cells from a mixed lymphocyte reaction culture, taken before intestinal transplant. Subset indicated: CFSE-low proliferating T cells sorted from roughly six-day pre-transplant mixed lymphocyte reaction (GvH or HvG direction). These receptors were collected from a human patient who received an intestinal transplant.

By share of the sample, this clone is medium-sized. V gene TRBV10-2 combines with J gene TRBJ1-5; TRBD1 matches 8 bases. The CDR3 loop spans 14 amino acids. The germline V gene has CDR1 WSHSY and CDR2 SAAADI. V shed 7 bases, J shed 4 bases, and the junction held 6 bases outside the gene matches. Here the CDR3 DNA reads TGCGCCAGCAACACAGGGGGAGTTAATCAGCCCCAGCATTTT. Its translation: CASNTGGVNQPQHF.

The CDR3 here is CASSLALGTLDYEQYF. CDR3 DNA: TGTGCCAGCAGCTTAGCCTTAGGGACATTGGACTACGAGCAGTACTTC. The chain couples TRBV7-6 to TRBJ2-7; a possible D gene is TRBD1 (6 bases). The CDR3 runs to 16 residues. Per the germline V gene, CDR1 is SGHVS and CDR2 is FNYEAQ. With 0 bases removed from V and 3 bases from J, the gap between germline ends came to 15 bases.

The chain combines TRBV11-3 with TRBJ2-7; 8 nucleotides match TRBD1. V was clipped by 6 bases and J by 3 bases; unmatched bases: 4. This CDR3 has 13 residues. Germline CDR1 SGHNT, CDR2 YENEEA. The CDR3 reads CASRDRVNYEQYF. CDR3 coding DNA: TGTGCCAGCAGGGACAGGGTGAACTACGAGCAGTACTTC.

This clone appeared a few times. The rearrangement links TRBV7-7 to TRBJ2-7; no reliable D call. Trimming took off 1 base at V and 3 bases at J, with 7 bases between the two ends. Germline V gives CDR1 SSHAT, CDR2 FNYEAQ (reference sequence). The CDR3 totals 13 residues. The CDR3 region is CASSLGPSYEQYF. As DNA, the CDR3 is TGTGCCAGCAGCTTAGGCCCCAGCTACGAGCAGTACTTC. Combining the CDR3 with reference TRBV7-7 and TRBJ2-7 gives the whole variable domain GAGVSQSPRYKVTKRGQDVTLRCDPISSHATLYWYQQALGQGPEFLTYFNYEAQPDKSGLPSDRFSAERPEGSISTLTIQRTEQRDSAMYRCASSLGPSYEQYFGPGTRLTVT.

The chain recombines TRBV7-9 with TRBJ1-2; D is ambiguous. Germline values: CDR1 SEHNR, CDR2 FQNEAQ (reference sequence). The germline V and J ends were trimmed by 1 base and 3 bases, with 12 bases remaining between them. The CDR3 has 15 residues. CDR3 amino acids: CASSLGPAEYYGYTF. In nucleotides, the CDR3 is TGTGCCAGCAGCTTAGGGCCGGCGGAGTACTATGGCTACACCTTC.

There are a few counts of this clone. The chain has TRBV7-9 and TRBJ2-5; tentative D call: TRBD1 (6 bases). CDR1 and CDR2 (germline): SEHNR, FQNEAQ (reference sequence). There are 15 residues in the CDR3. Trimming took off 1 base at V and 3 bases at J, with 12 bases between the two ends. The CDR3 sequence is CASSLERQGKETQYF. CDR3 sequence (DNA): TGTGCCAGCAGCTTAGAGCGGCAGGGGAAAGAGACCCAGTACTTC.

The gene calls are TRBV4-3 and TRBJ2-7, with 8 bases identical to TRBD1. This CDR3 is 13 amino acids long. CDR1 LGHNA and CDR2 YSLEER come from the germline V gene. V shed 3 bases, J shed 6 bases, and the junction held 4 bases outside the gene matches. Here the CDR3 DNA reads TGCGCCAGCAGCCAGTACAGGGGGTTCGAGCAGTACTTC. It encodes CASSQYRGFEQYF.

This clone was observed a few times. The rearrangement links TRBV11-2 to TRBJ1-2; D remains unclear. Trimming took off 3 bases at V and 1 base at J, with 6 bases between the two ends. The CDR3 loop spans 13 amino acids. In germline, CDR1 is SGHAT, CDR2 FQNNGV. CDR3 sequence reads: CASSFAGNYGYTF. DNA for the CDR3: TGTGCCAGCAGCTTTGCGGGTAACTATGGCTACACCTTC.

This clone was seen more than once but under ten times. The J gene is TRBJ2-7, the V gene TRBV5-4, with TRBD2 matching over 8 bases. The germline V gene has CDR1 SGHNT and CDR2 YYREEE (reference sequence). V lost 5 bases, J lost 1 base, and 5 bases stayed unmatched. The CDR3 sequence is 14 residues long. The CDR3 coding sequence is TGTGCCAGCAGGGACACGGGGGGGTCCTACGAGCAGTACTTC. Protein: CASRDTGGSYEQYF.

The rearrangement uses TRBV9 and TRBJ2-7; no clear D. The CDR3 has 15 residues. V shed 0 bases and J shed 0 bases, with 10 bases lying between them. CDR1 and CDR2 (germline): SGDLS, YYNGEE. Here the CDR3 DNA reads TGTGCCAGCAGCGTAGCTAGTAGTCTCTCCTACGAGCAGTACTTC. Its translation: CASSVASSLSYEQYF.

The CDR3 loop reads CASSQGGGYGYTF. CDR3 DNA: TGTGCCAGCAGCCAAGGAGGCGGCTATGGCTACACCTTC. The chain is built from TRBV14 and TRBJ1-2; no definite D call. Between the trimmed V and J ends, which lost 1 base and 4 bases, there was a span of 7 bases. Germline values: CDR1 SGHDN, CDR2 FVKESK. This CDR3 is built from 13 residues.

The genes are TRBV27 and TRBJ2-6, with D uncertain. The germline gives CDR1 MNHEY, CDR2 SMNVEV (reference sequence). There are 13 residues in the CDR3. The V and J ends lost 3 bases and 3 bases respectively, with 3 bases between them. The chain's CDR3 is CASSFYGANVLTF. The CDR3 DNA sequence: TGTGCCAGCAGTTTTTATGGGGCCAACGTCCTGACTTTC.

This clone was observed once. The J gene is TRBJ2-2, the V gene TRBV4-1; a possible D gene is TRBD2 (5 bases). CDR1 is MGHRA and CDR2 is YSYEKL in the germline V gene. The germline V and J ends were trimmed by 1 base and 0 bases, with 9 bases remaining between them. The CDR3 extends over 16 amino acids. The CDR3 bases are TGCGCCAGCAGCCAAGTCGGAGGTTCGAACACCGGGGAGCTGTTTTTT. Translating it yields CASSQVGGSNTGELFF.

This clone was counted once. V and J are TRBV5-6 and TRBJ2-3; tentative D call: TRBD2 (6 bases). The CDR3 consists of 16 residues. V was trimmed by 4 bases and J by 0 bases, leaving 15 bases between them. Germline CDR1 is SGHDT and CDR2 is YYEEEE. The CDR3 DNA reads as TGTGCCAGCAGCACGCTCGGGGGAGTTAGCACAGATACGCAGTATTTT. This gives the protein CASSTLGGVSTDTQYF.

This sequence joins TRBV7-9 and TRBJ1-4; D is undetermined. The CDR3 is 16 residues long. The V gene lost 5 bases and the J gene lost 7 bases, with 20 bases spanning the gap. Germline V CDR1 and CDR2: SEHNR, FQNEAQ (reference sequence). The CDR3 protein is CASSPPGDPRSEKLFF. As DNA, the CDR3 is TGTGCCAGCAGCCCCCCGGGAGACCCGCGGTCTGAAAAACTGTTTTTT. Supplemented by reference TRBV7-9 and TRBJ1-4, the full variable domain reads DTGVSQNPRHKITKRGQNVTFRCDPISEHNRLYWYRQTLGQGPEFLTYFQNEAQLEKSRLLSDRFSAERPKGSFSTLEIQRTEQGDSAMYLCASSPPGDPRSEKLFFGSGTQLSVL.

This chain uses TRBV7-9 with TRBJ1-4; D unresolved. The CDR3 is 16 amino acids. Trimming pared 3 bases from V and 0 bases from J, leaving 11 bases between. In germline, CDR1 is SEHNR, CDR2 FQNEAQ (reference sequence). CDR3 residues: CASSFAEFATNEKLFF. The DNA for the CDR3 is TGTGCCAGCAGCTTTGCGGAATTTGCAACTAATGAAAAACTGTTTTTT.

A few counts support this clone. V usage is TRBV4-3 and J usage is TRBJ2-5; 8 nucleotides agree with TRBD2. V shed 1 base and J 5 bases; nucleotides not matched to a gene: 9. This CDR3 is 16 amino acids long. Germline V lookup: CDR1 LGHNA, CDR2 YSLEER. CDR3 sequence: CASSQGSGGPGETQYF. Written as DNA, the CDR3 is TGCGCCAGCAGCCAAGGGAGCGGGGGCCCAGGGGAGACCCAGTACTTC.

This clone was found a few times. This sequence joins TRBV27 and TRBJ1-1, with D possibly matching TRBD1 (6 bases). The V end was cut by 3 bases, the J end by 0 bases, with 11 bases between. CDR3 size: 15 residues. Germline values: CDR1 MNHEY, CDR2 SMNVEV (reference sequence). The CDR3 nucleotides are TGTGCCAGCAGTTTTGGGGGCGGACTGAACACTGAAGCTTTCTTT. Its translation: CASSFGGGLNTEAFF.

Points on this clone: An end of the junction differs from the germline gene, which may be a read error. The rearrangement links TRBV7-6 to TRBJ2-7; tentative D call: TRBD2 (5 bases). Germline CDR1 reads SGHVS; CDR2 reads FNYEAQ. This CDR3 region has 14 residues. CDR3 sequence: CASSTGPSSYERYF. Written as DNA, the CDR3 is TGTGCCAGCAGCACCGGACCTAGCTCCTACGAGCGGTACTTC.

The chain uses TRBV6-5 and TRBJ1-1, with 7 bases matching TRBD1. Germline V CDR1 and CDR2: MNHEY, SVGAGI. The ends lost 2 bases at V and 8 bases at J; junction bases unmatched: 11. This CDR3 is built from 15 residues. The CDR3 DNA sequence: TGTGCCAGCAGTTACCTAGACAGGGTGTCCCCCGAAGCTTTCTTT. Its translation is CASSYLDRVSPEAFF.

J is TRBJ2-7 and V is TRBV4-3, with 9 bases that match TRBD1. Germline CDR1 LGHNA, CDR2 YSLEER. V was clipped by 0 bases and J by 4 bases; unmatched bases: 13. The CDR3 length is 18 residues. The CDR3 DNA sequence: TGCGCCAGCAGCCAAGATACCCAGGACAGGGGATTGGGTTACGAGCAGTACTTC. As protein: CASSQDTQDRGLGYEQYF.

The chain recombines TRBV7-9 with TRBJ2-7; perhaps TRBD1 as D (6 bases). The CDR3 contains 13 residues. Deletions cut 2 bases from V and 5 bases from J, with 10 bases between. The germline V gene encodes CDR1 SEHNR and CDR2 FQNEAQ (reference sequence). This CDR3 is CASSLTGIDEQYF. For the CDR3, the DNA is TGTGCCAGCAGCTTAACAGGGATTGACGAGCAGTACTTC.

The V gene is TRBV4-3, the J gene TRBJ1-3, with D uncertain. The CDR3 covers 16 residues. Trimming cost V 5 bases and J 4 bases, with 18 bases left between them. Germline CDR1 and CDR2: LGHNA and YSLEER. For the CDR3, the DNA is TGCGCCAGCAGCACGGGAAGAGGAATTAGCGGAAACACCATATATTTT. Its translation: CASSTGRGISGNTIYF.

In this sample, this clone turned up a few times. V gene TRBV27 combines with J gene TRBJ2-7, with 10 bases lining up with TRBD1. V dropped 5 bases and J dropped 4; count of bases not matched to a gene: 5. The CDR3 runs to 14 residues. Germline V gene data show CDR1 as MNHEY and CDR2 as SMNVEV (reference sequence). The CDR3 DNA reads TGTGCCAGCAGTCTCGGGACAGGGGTATACGAGCAGTACTTC. It is translated as CASSLGTGVYEQYF.